Presented here are 2 T cell receptor beta chains from one specimen sequenced in a study of blood T cell repertoires in COVID-19. Assay: immunoSEQ multiplex PCR; the TCRdb copy retains only in-frame clones and omits some. The sample lists 150,000 to 200,000 clones; around nine tenths were seen once. Sequences were obtained from peripheral blood. The receptors were gathered from a man aged 18 to 29 with active or convalescent COVID-19.

This sequence joins TRBV19 and TRBJ2-7, with TRBD2 matching 10 bases. With V trimmed by 5 bases and J by 3 bases, 7 bases remained unmatched. From germline, CDR1 is LNHDA and CDR2 SQIVND (reference sequence). The CDR3 is 15 amino acids. The CDR3 region is CASSVLAGPVYEQYF. As DNA, the CDR3 is TGTGCCAGTAGTGTACTAGCGGGACCAGTCTACGAGCAGTACTTC.

The chain couples TRBV6-6 to TRBJ1-5; tentatively, D is TRBD1 (5 bases). The ends were cut back, 3 bases at V and 5 bases at J, with 17 bases in the middle. The CDR3 covers 16 residues. Looked up from germline, CDR1 is MNHNY and CDR2 is SVGAGI (reference sequence). The CDR3 reads CASSYPPSGSDQPQHF. CDR3 nucleotides: TGTGCCAGCAGTTATCCACCCTCAGGGTCAGATCAGCCCCAGCATTTT.